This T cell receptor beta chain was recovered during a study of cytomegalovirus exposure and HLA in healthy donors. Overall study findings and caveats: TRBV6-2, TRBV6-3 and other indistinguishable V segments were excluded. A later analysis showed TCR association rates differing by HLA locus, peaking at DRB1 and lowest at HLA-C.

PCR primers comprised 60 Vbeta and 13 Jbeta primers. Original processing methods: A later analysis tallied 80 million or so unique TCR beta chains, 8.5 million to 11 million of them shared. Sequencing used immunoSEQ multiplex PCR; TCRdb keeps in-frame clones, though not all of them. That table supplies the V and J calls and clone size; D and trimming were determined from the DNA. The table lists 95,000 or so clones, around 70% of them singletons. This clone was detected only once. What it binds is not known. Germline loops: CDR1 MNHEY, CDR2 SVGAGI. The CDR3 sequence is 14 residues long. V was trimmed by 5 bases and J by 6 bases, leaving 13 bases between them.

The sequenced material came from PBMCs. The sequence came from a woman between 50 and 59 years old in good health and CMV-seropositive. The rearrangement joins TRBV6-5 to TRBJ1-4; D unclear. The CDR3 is CASSEGGIYEKLFF. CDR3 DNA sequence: TGTGCCAGCAGTGAAGGCGGAATCTATGAAAAACTGTTTTTT.